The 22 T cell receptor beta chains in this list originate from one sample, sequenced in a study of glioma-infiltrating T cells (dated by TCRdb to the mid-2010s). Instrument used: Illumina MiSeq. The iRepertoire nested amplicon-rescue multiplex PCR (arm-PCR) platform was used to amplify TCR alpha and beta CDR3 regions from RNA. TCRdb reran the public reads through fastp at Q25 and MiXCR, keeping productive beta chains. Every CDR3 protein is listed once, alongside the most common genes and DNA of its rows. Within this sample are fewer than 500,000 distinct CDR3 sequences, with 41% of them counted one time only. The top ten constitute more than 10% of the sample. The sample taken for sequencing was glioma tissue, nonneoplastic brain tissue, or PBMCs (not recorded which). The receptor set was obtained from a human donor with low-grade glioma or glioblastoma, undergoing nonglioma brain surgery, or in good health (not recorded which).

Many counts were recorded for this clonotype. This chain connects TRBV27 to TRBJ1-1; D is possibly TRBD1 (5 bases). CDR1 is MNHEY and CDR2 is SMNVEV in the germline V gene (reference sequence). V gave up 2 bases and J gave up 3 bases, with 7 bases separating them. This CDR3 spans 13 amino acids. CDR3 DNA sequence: TGTGCCAGCAGTTTAAAACAGGACACTGAAGCTTTCTTT. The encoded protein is CASSLKQDTEAFF.

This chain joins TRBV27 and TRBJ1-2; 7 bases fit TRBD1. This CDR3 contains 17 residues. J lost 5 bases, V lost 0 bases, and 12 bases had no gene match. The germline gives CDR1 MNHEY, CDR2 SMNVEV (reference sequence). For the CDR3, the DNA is TGTGCCAGCAGTTTATCGCTTAGACAGGGCGTTAAGTATGGCTACACCTTC. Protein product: CASSLSLRQGVKYGYTF.

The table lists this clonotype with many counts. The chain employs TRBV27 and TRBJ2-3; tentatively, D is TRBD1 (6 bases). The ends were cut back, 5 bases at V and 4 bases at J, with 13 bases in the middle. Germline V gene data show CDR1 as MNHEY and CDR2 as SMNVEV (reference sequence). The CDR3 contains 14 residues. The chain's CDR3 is CASSPQGLADTQYF. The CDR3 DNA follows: TGTGCCAGCAGTCCCCAGGGGCTGGCAGATACGCAGTATTTT.

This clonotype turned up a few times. CDR3 in DNA: TGTGCCAGCAGTTATGTGCTAGCGGTAAATGAGCAGTTCTTC. Its translation is CASSYVLAVNEQFF. This chain links TRBV27 with TRBJ2-1, with 7 positions matching TRBD2. The J segment lost 7 bases and the V segment lost 4 bases, leaving 7 bases of the junction unmatched. Germline V gene data show CDR1 as MNHEY and CDR2 as SMNVEV (reference sequence). The CDR3 covers 14 residues.

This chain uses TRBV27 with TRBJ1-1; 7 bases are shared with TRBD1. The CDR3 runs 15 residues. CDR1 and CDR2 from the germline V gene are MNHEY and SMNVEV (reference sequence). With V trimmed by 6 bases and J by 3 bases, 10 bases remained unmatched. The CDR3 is CASSFAGRGDTEAFF. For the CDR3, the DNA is TGTGCCAGCAGCTTCGCTGGCAGGGGGGACACTGAAGCTTTCTTT.

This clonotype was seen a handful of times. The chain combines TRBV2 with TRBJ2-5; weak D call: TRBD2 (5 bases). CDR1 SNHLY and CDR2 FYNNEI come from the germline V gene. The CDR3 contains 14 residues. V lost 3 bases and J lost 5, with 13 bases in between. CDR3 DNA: TGTGCCAGCAGTGATCTGGCTAGCTGGGAGACCCAGTACTTC. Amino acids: CASSDLASWETQYF. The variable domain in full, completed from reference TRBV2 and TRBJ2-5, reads EPEVTQTPSHQVTQMGQEVILRCVPISNHLYFYWYRQILGQKVEFLVSFYNNEISEKSEIFDDQFSVERPDGSNFTLKIRSTKLEDSAMYFCASSDLASWETQYFGPGTRLLVL.

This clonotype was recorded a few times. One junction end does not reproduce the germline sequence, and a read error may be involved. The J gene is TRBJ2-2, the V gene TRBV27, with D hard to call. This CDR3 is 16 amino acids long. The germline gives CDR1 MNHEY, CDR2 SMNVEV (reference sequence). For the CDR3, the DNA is TGTGCCAGCGGTTTGTTAGGGTTTGCGAACACCGGGGAGCTGTTTTTT. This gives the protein CASGLLGFANTGELFF.

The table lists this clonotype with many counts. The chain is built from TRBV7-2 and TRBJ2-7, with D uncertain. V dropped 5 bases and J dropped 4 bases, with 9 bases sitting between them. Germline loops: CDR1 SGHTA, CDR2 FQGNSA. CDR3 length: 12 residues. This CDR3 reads CASSAGEYEQYF. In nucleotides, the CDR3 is TGTGCCAGCAGCGCAGGTGAATACGAGCAGTACTTC.

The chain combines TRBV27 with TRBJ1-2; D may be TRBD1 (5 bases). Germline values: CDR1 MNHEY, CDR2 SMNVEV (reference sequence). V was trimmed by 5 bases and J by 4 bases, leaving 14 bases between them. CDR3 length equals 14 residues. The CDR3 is CASSPRGSFYGYTF. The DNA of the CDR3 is TGTGCCAGCAGTCCCCGGGGGTCCTTCTATGGCTACACCTTC.

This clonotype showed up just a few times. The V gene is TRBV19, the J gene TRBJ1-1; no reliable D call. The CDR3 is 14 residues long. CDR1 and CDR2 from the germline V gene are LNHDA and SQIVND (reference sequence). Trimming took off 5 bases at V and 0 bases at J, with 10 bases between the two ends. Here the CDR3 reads CASSEGRLNTEAFF. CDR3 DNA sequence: TGTGCCAGTAGTGAAGGACGGTTGAACACTGAAGCTTTCTTT.

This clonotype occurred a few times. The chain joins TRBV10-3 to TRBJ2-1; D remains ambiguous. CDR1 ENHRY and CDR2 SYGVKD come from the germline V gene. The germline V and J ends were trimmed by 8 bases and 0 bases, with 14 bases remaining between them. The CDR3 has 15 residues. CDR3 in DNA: TGTGCCATCCGTAGCCCCTTACGCTCCTACAATGAGCAGTTCTTC. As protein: CAIRSPLRSYNEQFF.

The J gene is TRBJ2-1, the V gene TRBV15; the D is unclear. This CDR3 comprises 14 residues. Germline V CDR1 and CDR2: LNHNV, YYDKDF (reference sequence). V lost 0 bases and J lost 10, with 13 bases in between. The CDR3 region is CATSRDLIAYEQFF. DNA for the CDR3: TGTGCCACCAGCAGAGATTTGATCGCCTACGAGCAGTTCTTC.

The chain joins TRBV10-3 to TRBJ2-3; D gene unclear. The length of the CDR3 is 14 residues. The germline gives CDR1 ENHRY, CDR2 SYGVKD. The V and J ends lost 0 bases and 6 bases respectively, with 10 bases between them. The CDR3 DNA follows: TGTGCCATCAGTGAGTCGAGCGCAGCTGATACGCAGTATTTT. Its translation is CAISESSAADTQYF.

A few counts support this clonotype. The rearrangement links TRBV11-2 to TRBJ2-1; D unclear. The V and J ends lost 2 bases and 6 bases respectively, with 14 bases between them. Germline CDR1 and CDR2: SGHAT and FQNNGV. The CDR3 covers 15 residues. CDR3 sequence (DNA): TGTGCCAGCAGCTTAAGTTGGGGTAGAGGCAATGAGCAGTTCTTC. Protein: CASSLSWGRGNEQFF.

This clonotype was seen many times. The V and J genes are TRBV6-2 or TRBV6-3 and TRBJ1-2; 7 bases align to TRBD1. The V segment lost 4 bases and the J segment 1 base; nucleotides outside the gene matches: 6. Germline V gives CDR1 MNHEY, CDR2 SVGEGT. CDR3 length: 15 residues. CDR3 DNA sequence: TGTGCCAGCAGTTCTTGGACAGGAGATAACTATGGCTACACCTTC. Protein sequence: CASSSWTGDNYGYTF.

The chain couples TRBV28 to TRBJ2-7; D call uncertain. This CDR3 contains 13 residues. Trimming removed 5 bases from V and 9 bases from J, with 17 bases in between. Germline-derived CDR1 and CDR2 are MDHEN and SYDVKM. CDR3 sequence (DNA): TGTGCCAGCAGTCCTACGGTCAGCTTCGGGCAGTACTTC. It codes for CASSPTVSFGQYF.

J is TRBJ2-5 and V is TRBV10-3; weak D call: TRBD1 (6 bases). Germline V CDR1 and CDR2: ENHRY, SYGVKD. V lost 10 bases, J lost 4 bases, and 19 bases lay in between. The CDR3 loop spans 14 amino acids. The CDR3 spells CATVDSSAGETQYF. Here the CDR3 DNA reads TGTGCCACCGTGGACAGTTCGGCAGGAGAGACCCAGTACTTC.

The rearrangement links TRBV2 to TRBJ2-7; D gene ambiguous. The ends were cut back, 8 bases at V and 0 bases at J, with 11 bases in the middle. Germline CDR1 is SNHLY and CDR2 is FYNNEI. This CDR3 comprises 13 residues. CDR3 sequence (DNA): TGTGCCAGCGCCAAGGGTGGCTCCTACGAGCAGTACTTC. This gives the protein CASAKGGSYEQYF.

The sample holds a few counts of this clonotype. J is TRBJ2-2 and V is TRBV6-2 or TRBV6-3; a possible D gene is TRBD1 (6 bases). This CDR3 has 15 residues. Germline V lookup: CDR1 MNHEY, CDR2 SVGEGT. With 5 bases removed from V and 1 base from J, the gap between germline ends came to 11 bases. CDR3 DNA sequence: TGTGCCAGCAGTCAGGACAGTCAGAACACCGGGGAGCTGTTTTTT. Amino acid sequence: CASSQDSQNTGELFF.

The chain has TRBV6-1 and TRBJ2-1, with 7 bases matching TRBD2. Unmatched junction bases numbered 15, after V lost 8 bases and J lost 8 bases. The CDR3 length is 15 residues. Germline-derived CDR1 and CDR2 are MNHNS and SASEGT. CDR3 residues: CASRNRDYALDEQFF. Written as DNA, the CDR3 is TGTGCCAGCCGGAACCGGGACTACGCCCTCGATGAGCAGTTCTTC.

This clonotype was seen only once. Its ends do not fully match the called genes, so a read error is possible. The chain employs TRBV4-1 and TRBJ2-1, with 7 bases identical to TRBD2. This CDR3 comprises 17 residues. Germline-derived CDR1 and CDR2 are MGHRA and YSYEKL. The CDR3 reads CASSKDWAGASYNEQFF. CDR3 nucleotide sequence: TGCGCCAGCAGCAAAGACTGGGCGGGAGCCTCCTACAATGAGCAGTTCTTC.

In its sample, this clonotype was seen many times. CDR3 sequence reads: CASSFLRGYQETQYF. The DNA of the CDR3 is TGTGCCAGCAGTTTCCTCAGGGGATACCAAGAGACCCAGTACTTC. The chain carries TRBV27 and TRBJ2-5, with TRBD1 as a possible D gene (6 bases). CDR1 and CDR2 from the germline V gene are MNHEY and SMNVEV (reference sequence). V was clipped by 3 bases and J by 0 bases, with 11 bases between them. The CDR3 is 15 residues long.